This paragraph reports one TCR beta chain. Antigen specificity is unknown. The sample originates from a study of PD-1 blockade in classical Hodgkin lymphoma. Study results and caveats: By C4D1, CD4+ diversity increased significantly, especially in complete responders. No one has yet defined what causes the repertoire differences, which may be disease activity or prior therapy. The study found complete responders had baseline diversity similar to newly diagnosed patients.

Each of the patients experienced relapse following autologous stem cell transplantation, and their brentuximab vedotin exposure differed. Complete response, partial response or progressive disease was recorded as best response. The protocol was immunoSEQ multiplex PCR, while the TCRdb copy is restricted to in-frame clones and leaves out a portion. The repertoire holds about 97,000 clones, with roughly 83% as singletons. The germline V gene has CDR1 MDHEN and CDR2 SYDVKM. The CDR3 has 14 amino acids. V was clipped by 1 base and J by 2 bases, with 7 bases between them. This clonotype was sampled from a human donor with classical Hodgkin lymphoma. Here the sequenced sample was peripheral blood mononuclear cells (PBMCs), taken at baseline. The chain employs TRBV28 and TRBJ2-3; D uncertain. CDR3 protein: CASSLFSATDTQYF. The CDR3 nucleotides are TGTGCCAGCAGTTTATTCTCCGCCACAGATACGCAGTATTTT.